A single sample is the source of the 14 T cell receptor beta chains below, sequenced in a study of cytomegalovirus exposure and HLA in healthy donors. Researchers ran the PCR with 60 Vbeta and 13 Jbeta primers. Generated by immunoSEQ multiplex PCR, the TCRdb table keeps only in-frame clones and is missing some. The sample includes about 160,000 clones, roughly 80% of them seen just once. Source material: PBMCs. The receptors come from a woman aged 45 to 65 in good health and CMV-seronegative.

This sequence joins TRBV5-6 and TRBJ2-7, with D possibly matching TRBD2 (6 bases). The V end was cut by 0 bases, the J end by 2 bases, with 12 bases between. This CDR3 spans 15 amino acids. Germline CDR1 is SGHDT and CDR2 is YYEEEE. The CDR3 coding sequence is TGTGCCAGCAGCTTGGGGTTGCGGGGCGCCTACGAGCAGTACTTC. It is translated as CASSLGLRGAYEQYF.

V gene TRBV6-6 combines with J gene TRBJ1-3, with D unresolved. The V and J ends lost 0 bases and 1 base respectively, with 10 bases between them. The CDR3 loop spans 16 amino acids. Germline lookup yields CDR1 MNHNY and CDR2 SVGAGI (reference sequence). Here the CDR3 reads CASSYSGERSGNTIYF. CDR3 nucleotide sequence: TGTGCCAGCAGTTACTCTGGAGAGAGGTCTGGAAACACCATATATTTT.

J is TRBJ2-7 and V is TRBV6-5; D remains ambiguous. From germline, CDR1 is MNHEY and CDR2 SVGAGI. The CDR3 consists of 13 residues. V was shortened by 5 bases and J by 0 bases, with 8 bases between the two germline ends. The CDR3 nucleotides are TGTGCCAGCAGTCCGGGTAGCTCCTACGAGCAGTACTTC. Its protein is CASSPGSSYEQYF.

CDR3: CASSVDKGPYNSPLHF. CDR3 DNA: TGTGCCAGCAGTGTTGACAAAGGTCCCTATAATTCACCCCTCCACTTT. The chain joins TRBV27 to TRBJ1-6; D ambiguous. The CDR3 runs 16 residues. The germline CDR1 and CDR2 sequences are MNHEY and SMNVEV (reference sequence). The ends were cut back, 5 bases at V and 2 bases at J, with 13 bases in the middle.

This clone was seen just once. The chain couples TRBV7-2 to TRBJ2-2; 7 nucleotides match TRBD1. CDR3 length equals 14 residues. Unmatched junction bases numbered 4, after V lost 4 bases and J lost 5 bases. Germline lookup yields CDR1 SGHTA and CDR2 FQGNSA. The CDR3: CASSSGQLTGELFF. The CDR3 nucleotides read TGTGCCAGCAGCTCGGGACAGCTGACCGGGGAGCTGTTTTTT.

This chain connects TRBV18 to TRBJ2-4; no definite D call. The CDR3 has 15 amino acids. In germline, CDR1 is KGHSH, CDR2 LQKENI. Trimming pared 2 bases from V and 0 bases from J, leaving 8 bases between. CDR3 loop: CASSPYPGAKNIQYF. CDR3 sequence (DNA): TGTGCCAGCTCACCATACCCGGGAGCCAAAAACATTCAGTACTTC.

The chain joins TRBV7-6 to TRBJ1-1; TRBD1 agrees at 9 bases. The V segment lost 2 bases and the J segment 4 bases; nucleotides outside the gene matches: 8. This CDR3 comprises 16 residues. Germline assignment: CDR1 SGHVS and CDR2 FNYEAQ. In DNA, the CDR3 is TGTGCCAGCAGCTTATGGACAGGGGAGGAGGTCACTGAAGCTTTCTTT. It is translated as CASSLWTGEEVTEAFF.

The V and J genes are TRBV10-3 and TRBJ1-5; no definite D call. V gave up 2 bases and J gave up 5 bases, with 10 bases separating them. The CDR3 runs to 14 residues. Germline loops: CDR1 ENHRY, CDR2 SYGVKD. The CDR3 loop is CAISELGDYQPQHF. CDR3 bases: TGTGCCATCAGTGAGCTCGGGGATTATCAGCCCCAGCATTTT.

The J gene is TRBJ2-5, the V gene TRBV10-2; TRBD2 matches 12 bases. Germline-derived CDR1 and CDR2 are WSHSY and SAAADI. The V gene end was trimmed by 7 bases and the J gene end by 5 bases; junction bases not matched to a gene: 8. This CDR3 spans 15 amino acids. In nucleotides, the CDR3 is TGCGCCAGCAACATAGGACTAGCGGGAACTGAGACCCAGTACTTC. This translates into CASNIGLAGTETQYF.

For the CDR3, the DNA is TGTGCCAGCAGCGTAGGGACAGGGCCTCAGCCCCAGCATTTT. Protein sequence: CASSVGTGPQPQHF. This rearrangement joins TRBV9 to TRBJ1-5; TRBD1 matches at 8 bases. The CDR3 runs 14 residues. The V gene end was trimmed by 0 bases and the J gene end by 6 bases; junction bases not matched to a gene: 2. CDR1 and CDR2 (germline): SGDLS, YYNGEE.

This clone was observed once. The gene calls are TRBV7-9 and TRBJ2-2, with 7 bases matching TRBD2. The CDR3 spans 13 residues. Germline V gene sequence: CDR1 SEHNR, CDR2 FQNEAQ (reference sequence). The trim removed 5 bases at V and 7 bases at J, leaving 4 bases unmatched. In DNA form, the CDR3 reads TGTGCCAGCAGCCCTGCGGGAGTCGGGGAGCTGTTTTTT. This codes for CASSPAGVGELFF.

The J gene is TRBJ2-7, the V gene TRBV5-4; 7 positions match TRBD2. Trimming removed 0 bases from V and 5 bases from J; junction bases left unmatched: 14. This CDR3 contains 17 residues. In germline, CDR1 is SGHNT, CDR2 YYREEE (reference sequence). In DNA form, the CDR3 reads TGTGCCAGCAGCTTGGGGATTCCTTTGGCGGGAGTAAACGAGCAGTACTTC. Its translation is CASSLGIPLAGVNEQYF.

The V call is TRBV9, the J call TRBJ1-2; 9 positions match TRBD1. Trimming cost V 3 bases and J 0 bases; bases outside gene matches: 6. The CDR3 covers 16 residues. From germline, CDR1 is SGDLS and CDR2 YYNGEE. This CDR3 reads CASSARRQGANYGYTF. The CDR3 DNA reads TGTGCCAGCAGCGCCCGCCGACAGGGGGCTAACTATGGCTACACCTTC.

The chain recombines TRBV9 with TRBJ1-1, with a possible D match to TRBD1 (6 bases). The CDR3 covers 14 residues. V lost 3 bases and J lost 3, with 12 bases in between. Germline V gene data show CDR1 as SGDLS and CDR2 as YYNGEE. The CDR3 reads CASSASYRDTEAFF. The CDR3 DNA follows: TGTGCCAGCAGCGCCAGCTACAGGGACACTGAAGCTTTCTTT.